This T cell receptor (beta chain) was captured in a study of cytomegalovirus exposure and HLA in healthy donors. General observations from the study: Researchers reportedly found TCR beta sequences accurately predicted most subjects' HLA-A and HLA-B alleles. Prior analysis indicated that the majority of TCR beta V segments exhibited productivity approximately 87% or approximately 30% of the time. The study listed under 200 cytomegalovirus-associated TCR beta chains.

Primers for the PCR totalled 60 Vbeta and 13 Jbeta. Produced via immunoSEQ multiplex PCR; TCRdb's table is partial and in-frame only. The sample has nearly 200,000 clones, 70% to 85% seen once; the top ten hold roughly 0.1%. This CDR3 has 14 amino acids. Trimming left V 3 bases short and J 1 base short, with 9 bases between. Germline V gene sequence: CDR1 SGHDN, CDR2 FVKESK. With respect to this clone: Its target is not known.

The TCR was taken from a boy aged 2 to 10 in good health and CMV-seronegative. Sequences were obtained from PBMCs. The V and J genes are TRBV14 and TRBJ1-1; D possibly corresponds to TRBD1 (5 bases). Here the CDR3 reads CASSHRTPNTEAFF. The CDR3 DNA follows: TGTGCCAGCAGCCACCGGACACCGAACACTGAAGCTTTCTTT.